One T cell receptor beta chain is described in this entry. The data derive from a study of blood T cell repertoires in COVID-19. Study-wide background: Italy, Spain and the United States were the sources of the convalescent and acute COVID-19 samples. PBMCs, B-cell-depleted T cells, or T cells were the source of the cDNA or gDNA that made up the material.

Individuals aged about 18 to 89 years were recruited from about two dozen US areas. In the study's own analysis: Estimated nucleated cell counts came from reference gene primer amplification. Sequencing used immunoSEQ multiplex PCR; TCRdb keeps in-frame clones, though not all of them. Clone size and V and J calls were adopted from that table, with D and trimming inferred from the DNA. The profile covers 270,000 or so clones, with more than 70% appearing a single time and around 1.3% taken by the ten largest. Material: PBMCs or T cells enriched from blood (not recorded which). The receptor was derived from a middle-aged woman with acute COVID-19.

CDR3 coding DNA: TGCGCCAGCAGCCAACCGACTAGCGGAATAACAGATACGCAGTATTTT. Translating gives CASSQPTSGITDTQYF. V is TRBV4-3 and J is TRBJ2-3; TRBD2 aligns across 9 bases. From germline, CDR1 is LGHNA and CDR2 YSLEER. Trimming took 2 bases from V and 3 from J; bases not matched to a gene: 6. The CDR3 covers 16 residues.